This T cell receptor (beta chain) is drawn from a study of T-cell reconstitution after alpha-beta-depleted transplantation in children (dated by TCRdb to the mid-2010s). Some background on the complete study: The study quantitatively tracked T-cell immune reconstitution after TCRalphabeta/CD19-depleted allogeneic hematopoietic cell transplantation in children using TCR repertoire profiling.

The protocol used for the library was PCR. Instrument on record: Illumina HiSeq 2500. TCR library preparation used molecular barcoding, with unique molecular identifiers applied to normalize quantification of the TCRbeta repertoire. TCRdb cleaned the public reads at Q25 with fastp, built clones with MiXCR and kept in-frame beta chains. CDR3 protein sequences are deduplicated, and each keeps its most common genes and DNA. In all, the sample holds 200,000 to 300,000 distinct CDR3 sequences, and more than 10% of those were seen once. The ten largest clonotypes hold around 3% of the sample. This clonotype was recorded at least ten times. Its antigen remains undetermined. No much larger clone is present one base from it, and per-base qualities are unavailable. The CDR3 contains 15 residues, cysteine and phenylalanine counted. Here the CDR3 DNA is all that survives: 45 bases in frame from base 1.

In this chain, TRBV21-1 is recombined with TRBJ2-5; TRBD1, as called in the table, went unchecked against the DNA. TRBV21-1 is listed as a pseudogene. The TCR sequence derives from a human donor who donated a stem cell graft to a child with acute lymphoblastic leukemia. Material: PBMCs from the stem cell graft donor, obtained from the stem cell graft. The CDR3 protein: CASSKEGDSQETQYF. The DNA is as follows: TGTGCCAGCAGCAAAGAGGGGGACAGCCAAGAGACCCAGTACTTC.